This is a list of T cell receptor beta chains from one sample in a study of blood T cell repertoires in COVID-19. Profiled with immunoSEQ multiplex PCR; TCRdb holds only in-frame clones, not every one. Here the sample spans some 80,000 clones, around nine tenths being singletons. The sample taken for sequencing was peripheral blood. The receptors were sampled from a human donor in a cohort sampled during active COVID-19. CDR3s include the opening cysteine and the closing phenylalanine or tryptophan. Fields, in order: D gene, J gene, V gene, CDR3 length, clone size, CDR3 protein, CDR3 DNA. A D gene is named only where the DNA matches it firmly. Clone size appears in some rows only: once, few, many, or a class for an expanded clone.

D gene: TRBD2; J gene: TRBJ2-4; V gene: TRBV7-2; CDR3 length: 19; clone size: .; CDR3 protein: CASSLGPRTSGGAGNIQYF; CDR3 DNA: TGTGCCAGCAGCTTAGGCCCCCGGACTAGCGGGGGGGCCGGGAACATTCAGTACTTC
D gene: .; J gene: TRBJ2-1; V gene: TRBV9; CDR3 length: 17; clone size: .; CDR3 protein: CASSARQTGVGANEQFF; CDR3 DNA: TGTGCCAGCAGCGCTCGGCAAACAGGAGTAGGGGCCAATGAGCAGTTCTTC
D gene: .; J gene: TRBJ2-5; V gene: TRBV5-1; CDR3 length: 11; clone size: once; CDR3 protein: CASREAETQYF; CDR3 DNA: TGCGCCAGCAGGGAAGCGGAGACCCAGTACTTC
D gene: .; J gene: TRBJ2-5; V gene: TRBV5-4; CDR3 length: 14; clone size: .; CDR3 protein: CASTGGAGQETQYF; CDR3 DNA: TGTGCCAGCACTGGGGGAGCGGGTCAAGAGACCCAGTACTTC
D gene: .; J gene: TRBJ2-1; V gene: TRBV28; CDR3 length: 19; clone size: .; CDR3 protein: CASSSPRPGQGQSYNEQFF; CDR3 DNA: TGTGCCAGCAGTTCTCCCCGCCCCGGGCAGGGCCAATCCTACAATGAGCAGTTCTTC
D gene: TRBD2; J gene: TRBJ2-7; V gene: TRBV6-6; CDR3 length: 14; clone size: .; CDR3 protein: CASRDAVGGYEQYF; CDR3 DNA: TGTGCCAGCAGGGACGCCGTGGGGGGGTACGAGCAGTACTTC
D gene: .; J gene: TRBJ2-1; V gene: TRBV5-8; CDR3 length: 14; clone size: .; CDR3 protein: CASSLGQDYNEQFF; CDR3 DNA: TGTGCCAGCAGCTTGGGTCAGGACTACAATGAGCAGTTCTTC
D gene: .; J gene: TRBJ2-3; V gene: TRBV19; CDR3 length: 14; clone size: .; CDR3 protein: CASSRRQGTDTQYF; CDR3 DNA: TGTGCCAGTAGTAGGAGACAGGGCACAGATACGCAGTATTTT
D gene: TRBD2; J gene: TRBJ2-7; V gene: TRBV3-1/TRBV3-2; CDR3 length: 16; clone size: .; CDR3 protein: CASSALTSGILYEQYF; CDR3 DNA: TGTGCCAGCAGCGCCCTGACTAGCGGGATACTATACGAGCAGTACTTC
D gene: TRBD2; J gene: TRBJ2-1; V gene: TRBV5-4; CDR3 length: 15; clone size: .; CDR3 protein: CASSSLAGGRNEQFF; CDR3 DNA: TGTGCCAGCAGCTCACTAGCGGGGGGGAGGAATGAGCAGTTCTTC
D gene: .; J gene: TRBJ2-1; V gene: TRBV6-4; CDR3 length: 16; clone size: .; CDR3 protein: CASSDRLPGWYNEQFF; CDR3 DNA: TGTGCCAGCAGTGACCGGCTACCAGGTTGGTACAATGAGCAGTTCTTC
D gene: TRBD1; J gene: TRBJ2-5; V gene: TRBV28; CDR3 length: 15; clone size: .; CDR3 protein: CASSAGTGDQETQYF; CDR3 DNA: TGTGCCAGCAGCGCCGGGACAGGGGACCAAGAGACCCAGTACTTC
D gene: .; J gene: TRBJ2-7; V gene: TRBV18; CDR3 length: 15; clone size: .; CDR3 protein: CASSPGAERHYEQYF; CDR3 DNA: TGTGCCAGCTCACCAGGGGCAGAAAGACACTACGAGCAGTACTTC
D gene: .; J gene: TRBJ1-1; V gene: TRBV5-1; CDR3 length: 13; clone size: .; CDR3 protein: CASRVMGGTEAFF; CDR3 DNA: TGCGCCAGCAGGGTGATGGGGGGCACTGAAGCTTTCTTT
D gene: .; J gene: TRBJ1-6; V gene: TRBV7-2; CDR3 length: 14; clone size: .; CDR3 protein: CASSLLQGNSPLHF; CDR3 DNA: TGTGCCAGCAGCTTATTGCAGGGGAATTCACCCCTCCACTTT
D gene: .; J gene: TRBJ1-1; V gene: TRBV12-3/TRBV12-4; CDR3 length: 12; clone size: .; CDR3 protein: CASCPDSTEAFF; CDR3 DNA: TGTGCCAGCTGCCCCGACAGTACTGAAGCTTTCTTT
D gene: TRBD2; J gene: TRBJ2-1; V gene: TRBV6-5; CDR3 length: 15; clone size: once; CDR3 protein: CASSSSGGSYNEQFF; CDR3 DNA: TGTGCCAGCAGCTCCTCGGGGGGCTCCTACAATGAGCAGTTCTTC
D gene: TRBD1; J gene: TRBJ2-5; V gene: TRBV5-7; CDR3 length: 15; clone size: few; CDR3 protein: CASSLVRDREETQYF; CDR3 DNA: TGTGCCAGCAGCTTGGTCCGGGACAGGGAAGAGACCCAGTACTTC
D gene: TRBD2; J gene: TRBJ2-3; V gene: TRBV19; CDR3 length: 13; clone size: once; CDR3 protein: CASSRGLADTQYF; CDR3 DNA: TGTGCCAGTAGCCGCGGACTAGCAGATACGCAGTATTTT
D gene: .; J gene: TRBJ1-1; V gene: TRBV6-2/TRBV6-3; CDR3 length: 11; clone size: once; CDR3 protein: CASSERRVAFF; CDR3 DNA: TGTGCCAGCAGTGAGAGGAGGGTAGCTTTCTTT
D gene: TRBD1; J gene: TRBJ1-1; V gene: TRBV19; CDR3 length: 14; clone size: .; CDR3 protein: CASSIGTVNTEAFF; CDR3 DNA: TGTGCCAGTAGTATCGGGACAGTGAACACTGAAGCTTTCTTT
D gene: .; J gene: TRBJ2-1; V gene: TRBV18; CDR3 length: 14; clone size: .; CDR3 protein: CASSPLTRNNEQFF; CDR3 DNA: TGTGCCAGCTCACCACTGACTAGGAACAATGAGCAGTTCTTC
D gene: TRBD1; J gene: TRBJ1-5; V gene: TRBV18; CDR3 length: 20; clone size: .; CDR3 protein: CASSPLRAGQGRYSNQPQHF; CDR3 DNA: TGTGCCAGCTCACCACTTAGGGCGGGACAGGGACGTTATAGCAATCAGCCCCAGCATTTT
D gene: .; J gene: TRBJ1-5; V gene: TRBV27; CDR3 length: 15; clone size: few; CDR3 protein: CASRWTFGPNQPQHF; CDR3 DNA: TGTGCCAGCAGATGGACATTTGGGCCCAATCAGCCCCAGCATTTT
D gene: .; J gene: TRBJ2-4; V gene: TRBV10-2; CDR3 length: 16; clone size: .; CDR3 protein: CASSESRGVGSNIQYF; CDR3 DNA: TGCGCCAGCAGTGAGTCCAGGGGGGTAGGGTCGAACATTCAGTACTTC
D gene: .; J gene: TRBJ1-1; V gene: TRBV28; CDR3 length: 12; clone size: .; CDR3 protein: CASSTAGWVAFF; CDR3 DNA: TGTGCCAGCAGTACCGCAGGGTGGGTTGCTTTCTTT
D gene: .; J gene: TRBJ2-3; V gene: TRBV23-1; CDR3 length: 13; clone size: once; CDR3 protein: CASSQSAGDTQYF; CDR3 DNA: TGCGCCAGCAGTCAATCGGCGGGAGATACGCAGTATTTT
D gene: .; J gene: TRBJ2-3; V gene: TRBV5-5; CDR3 length: 14; clone size: .; CDR3 protein: CASSTVTGTDTQYF; CDR3 DNA: TGTGCCAGCAGCACTGTAACAGGCACAGATACGCAGTATTTT
D gene: TRBD1; J gene: TRBJ1-2; V gene: TRBV18; CDR3 length: 17; clone size: once; CDR3 protein: CASSPRDTGTANYGYTF; CDR3 DNA: TGTGCCAGCTCACCACGGGACACAGGGACAGCTAACTATGGCTACACCTTC
D gene: .; J gene: TRBJ2-3; V gene: TRBV5-4; CDR3 length: 15; clone size: once; CDR3 protein: CASSLDRASTDTQYF; CDR3 DNA: TGTGCCAGCAGCTTGGACAGGGCCAGCACAGATACGCAGTATTTT
D gene: TRBD1; J gene: TRBJ2-1; V gene: TRBV5-1; CDR3 length: 16; clone size: .; CDR3 protein: CASSVGGTGDYNEQFF; CDR3 DNA: TGCGCCAGCAGCGTGGGTGGGACAGGGGACTACAATGAGCAGTTCTTC
D gene: .; J gene: TRBJ2-2; V gene: TRBV29-1; CDR3 length: 11; clone size: .; CDR3 protein: CSAKNTGELFF; CDR3 DNA: TGCAGCGCCAAAAACACCGGGGAGCTGTTTTTT
D gene: .; J gene: TRBJ1-1; V gene: TRBV9; CDR3 length: 15; clone size: once; CDR3 protein: CASSVRGQVNTEAFF; CDR3 DNA: TGTGCCAGCAGCGTTAGGGGCCAAGTGAACACTGAAGCTTTCTTT
D gene: .; J gene: TRBJ1-2; V gene: TRBV11-2; CDR3 length: 15; clone size: .; CDR3 protein: CASTSSPGVVSGYTF; CDR3 DNA: TGTGCCAGCACCTCAAGCCCAGGGGTGGTTAGCGGCTACACCTTC
D gene: TRBD2; J gene: TRBJ2-5; V gene: TRBV4-1; CDR3 length: 16; clone size: .; CDR3 protein: CASSQGAGGYQETQYF; CDR3 DNA: TGCGCCAGCAGCCAGGGGGCGGGGGGATACCAAGAGACCCAGTACTTC
D gene: .; J gene: TRBJ2-5; V gene: TRBV25-1; CDR3 length: 14; clone size: .; CDR3 protein: CANQGALGLETQYF; CDR3 DNA: TGTGCCAACCAGGGCGCCCTAGGGTTGGAGACCCAGTACTTC
D gene: TRBD1; J gene: TRBJ1-1; V gene: TRBV2; CDR3 length: 13; clone size: .; CDR3 protein: CASRGTEYTEAFF; CDR3 DNA: TGTGCCAGCAGGGGGACAGAATACACTGAAGCTTTCTTT
D gene: TRBD2; J gene: TRBJ2-7; V gene: TRBV5-4; CDR3 length: 15; clone size: .; CDR3 protein: CASSRGTSGSYEQYF; CDR3 DNA: TGTGCCAGCAGCCGCGGGACTAGCGGCTCCTACGAGCAGTACTTC
D gene: TRBD2; J gene: TRBJ2-1; V gene: TRBV6-5; CDR3 length: 14; clone size: .; CDR3 protein: CASRLDYSSGGGFF; CDR3 DNA: TGTGCCAGCAGGCTAGACTACTCTAGCGGCGGAGGGTTCTTC
D gene: TRBD1; J gene: TRBJ1-4; V gene: TRBV9; CDR3 length: 15; clone size: .; CDR3 protein: CASSPHTGVGEKLFF; CDR3 DNA: TGTGCCAGCAGCCCCCATACAGGGGTCGGGGAAAAACTGTTTTTT
D gene: TRBD1; J gene: TRBJ1-3; V gene: TRBV5-5; CDR3 length: 16; clone size: .; CDR3 protein: CASRAGTGTSGNTIYF; CDR3 DNA: TGTGCCAGCAGAGCCGGGACAGGGACCTCTGGAAACACCATATATTTT
D gene: TRBD2; J gene: TRBJ2-1; V gene: TRBV27; CDR3 length: 11; clone size: .; CDR3 protein: CAIGGGYEQFF; CDR3 DNA: TGTGCCATCGGGGGGGGCTATGAGCAGTTCTTC
D gene: TRBD2; J gene: TRBJ2-1; V gene: TRBV18; CDR3 length: 14; clone size: .; CDR3 protein: CASLPLGTSHEQFF; CDR3 DNA: TGTGCCAGCTTGCCCCTTGGGACTAGTCATGAGCAGTTCTTC
D gene: .; J gene: TRBJ1-3; V gene: TRBV6-6; CDR3 length: 15; clone size: .; CDR3 protein: CASSDQGMYGNTIYF; CDR3 DNA: TGTGCCAGCAGTGACCAGGGGATGTATGGAAACACCATATATTTT
D gene: TRBD1; J gene: TRBJ2-7; V gene: TRBV11-2; CDR3 length: 16; clone size: .; CDR3 protein: CASSLEIGRGQYEQYF; CDR3 DNA: TGTGCCAGCAGCTTAGAAATTGGCAGGGGGCAATACGAGCAGTACTTC
D gene: TRBD2; J gene: TRBJ2-3; V gene: TRBV2; CDR3 length: 15; clone size: .; CDR3 protein: CASSEERGWADTQYF; CDR3 DNA: TGTGCCAGCAGTGAAGAGCGGGGATGGGCGGATACGCAGTATTTT
D gene: .; J gene: TRBJ2-3; V gene: TRBV5-4; CDR3 length: 12; clone size: .; CDR3 protein: CASSLATDTQYF; CDR3 DNA: TGTGCCAGCAGCTTAGCGACAGATACGCAGTATTTT
D gene: .; J gene: TRBJ1-4; V gene: TRBV7-9; CDR3 length: 15; clone size: .; CDR3 protein: CASSPWAGPGEKLFF; CDR3 DNA: TGTGCCAGCAGTCCCTGGGCAGGTCCGGGGGAAAAACTGTTTTTT
D gene: .; J gene: TRBJ2-7; V gene: TRBV29-1; CDR3 length: 11; clone size: .; CDR3 protein: CSVSGDGEQYF; CDR3 DNA: TGCAGCGTCTCAGGGGATGGCGAGCAGTACTTC
D gene: .; J gene: TRBJ2-3; V gene: TRBV30; CDR3 length: 14; clone size: .; CDR3 protein: CAWTRAGGRDTQYF; CDR3 DNA: TGTGCCTGGACCCGAGCTGGTGGGAGAGATACGCAGTATTTT
D gene: TRBD1; J gene: TRBJ1-1; V gene: TRBV2; CDR3 length: 14; clone size: .; CDR3 protein: CASSGGQGPTEAFF; CDR3 DNA: TGTGCCAGCAGTGGAGGACAGGGGCCCACTGAAGCTTTCTTT
D gene: TRBD2; J gene: TRBJ2-3; V gene: TRBV30; CDR3 length: 15; clone size: once; CDR3 protein: CASREGGTSSDTQYF; CDR3 DNA: TGTGCCTCCAGGGAGGGAGGGACGTCCTCGGATACGCAGTATTTT